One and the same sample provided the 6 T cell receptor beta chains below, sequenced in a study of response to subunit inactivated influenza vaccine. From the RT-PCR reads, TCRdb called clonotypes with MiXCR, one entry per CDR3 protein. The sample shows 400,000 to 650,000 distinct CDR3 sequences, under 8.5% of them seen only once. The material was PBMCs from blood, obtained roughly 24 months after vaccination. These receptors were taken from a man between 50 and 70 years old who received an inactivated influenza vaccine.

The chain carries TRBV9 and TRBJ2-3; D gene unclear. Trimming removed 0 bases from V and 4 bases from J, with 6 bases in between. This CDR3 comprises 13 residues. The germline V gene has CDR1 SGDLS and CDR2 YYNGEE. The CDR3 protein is CASSVDQPDTQYF. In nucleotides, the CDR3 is TGTGCCAGCAGCGTAGATCAGCCAGATACGCAGTATTTT.

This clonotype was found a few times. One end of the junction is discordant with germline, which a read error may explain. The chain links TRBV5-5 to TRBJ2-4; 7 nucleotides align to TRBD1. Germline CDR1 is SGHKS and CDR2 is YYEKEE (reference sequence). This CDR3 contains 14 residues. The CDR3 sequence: CASSLEPSRQGQDF. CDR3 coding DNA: TGTGCCAGCAGCTTGGAACCCTCTCGACAGGGCCAGGACTTC.

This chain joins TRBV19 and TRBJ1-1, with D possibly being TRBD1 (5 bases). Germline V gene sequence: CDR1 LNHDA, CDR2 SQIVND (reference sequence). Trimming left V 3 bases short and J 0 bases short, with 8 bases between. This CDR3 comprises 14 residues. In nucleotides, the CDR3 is TGTGCCAGTAGTATGACAGCAATGAACACTGAAGCTTTCTTT. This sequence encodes CASSMTAMNTEAFF.

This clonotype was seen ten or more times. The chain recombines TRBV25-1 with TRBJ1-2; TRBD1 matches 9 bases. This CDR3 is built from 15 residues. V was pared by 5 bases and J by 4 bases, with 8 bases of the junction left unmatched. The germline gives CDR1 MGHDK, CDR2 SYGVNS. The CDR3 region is CASSLQGARGYGYTF. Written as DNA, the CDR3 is TGTGCCAGCAGTTTACAGGGGGCGCGCGGCTATGGCTACACCTTC.

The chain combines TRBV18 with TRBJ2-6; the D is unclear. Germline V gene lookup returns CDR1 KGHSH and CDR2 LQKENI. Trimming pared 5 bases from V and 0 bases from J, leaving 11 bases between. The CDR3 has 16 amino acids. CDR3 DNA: TGTGCCAGCTCATTACGGACGGGCTCTGGGGCCAACGTCCTGACTTTC. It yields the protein CASSLRTGSGANVLTF.

Written as DNA, the CDR3 is TGTGCCAGCAGCCAAGACGAGTTGGGGCGCGCTGAAGCTTTCTTT. Translated: CASSQDELGRAEAFF. V and J are TRBV3-1 and TRBJ1-1; a weak D match, TRBD1 (5 bases). The CDR3 consists of 15 residues. Germline V lookup: CDR1 LGHDT, CDR2 YNNKEL (reference sequence). The V end lost 0 bases, the J end lost 6 bases, and 14 bases lay between the germline ends. Full variable domain (rest looked up from reference TRBV3-1 and TRBJ1-1): DTAVSQTPKYLVTQMGNDKSIKCEQNLGHDTMYWYKQDSKKFLKIMFSYNNKELIINETVPNRFSPKSPDKAHLNLHINSLELGDSAVYFCASSQDELGRAEAFFGQGTRLTVV.